The 10 T cell receptor beta chains given below trace back to one sample, sequenced in a study of OX40 agonist ivuxolimab in advanced cancers. Here immunoSEQ multiplex PCR was the method, and the copy in TCRdb shows in-frame clones only, minus some. This table has approximately 67,000 clones, roughly nine tenths appearing once. Sequenced here: CD4+ or CD8+ T cells sorted from blood, sampled in a trial of the OX40 agonist ivuxolimab. These receptors all come from an adult with an advanced solid tumor such as melanoma, head and neck, liver or kidney cancer.

The genes are TRBV23-1 and TRBJ2-7; the match to TRBD1 covers 7 bases. TRBV23-1 is an ORF for which the function is uncertain. Trimming took 1 base from V and 2 from J; bases not matched to a gene: 8. The CDR3 sequence is 16 residues long. Here the CDR3 reads CASSQYSDRPAYEQYF. CDR3 DNA: TGCGCCAGCAGTCAATACTCGGACAGGCCGGCCTACGAGCAGTACTTC.

The chain links TRBV28 to TRBJ1-6; D unresolved. This CDR3 spans 16 amino acids. V gave up 5 bases and J gave up 6 bases, with 17 bases separating them. Looked up from germline, CDR1 is MDHEN and CDR2 is SYDVKM. In DNA, the CDR3 is TGTGCCAGCAGTAACTTTCTGGGCACCTTTAATTCACCCCTCCACTTT. It codes for CASSNFLGTFNSPLHF.

This chain uses TRBV4-1 with TRBJ1-5; D is ambiguous. This CDR3 is built from 14 residues. CDR1 is MGHRA and CDR2 is YSYEKL in the germline V gene. Trimming took 0 bases from V and 1 from J, leaving 4 bases between them. The CDR3 coding sequence is TGCGCCAGCAGCCAAGATAGGAGCAATCAGCCCCAGCATTTT. Translation gives CASSQDRSNQPQHF.

The rearrangement uses TRBV19 and TRBJ2-7, with 7 bases identical to TRBD1. With 3 bases clipped from V and 0 bases from J, the junction kept 5 bases outside the gene matches. The length of the CDR3 is 15 residues. Looked up from germline, CDR1 is LNHDA and CDR2 is SQIVND (reference sequence). For the CDR3, the DNA is TGTGCCAGTAGTATTTACAGGGGCCGCTCCTACGAGCAGTACTTC. Its translation is CASSIYRGRSYEQYF.

The chain has TRBV7-2 and TRBJ2-5; possibly TRBD2 for D (6 bases). From germline, CDR1 is SGHTA and CDR2 FQGNSA. The V gene lost 5 bases and the J gene lost 5 bases, with 18 bases spanning the gap. This CDR3 is built from 15 residues. DNA for the CDR3: TGTGCCAGCAGCCCTCGCTCGGCGGGAATGGAGACCCAGTACTTC. Encoded protein: CASSPRSAGMETQYF.

V usage is TRBV18 and J usage is TRBJ2-7; possibly TRBD2 for D (5 bases). The CDR3 is 15 residues long. V lost 3 bases and J lost 2, with 14 bases in between. Germline CDR1 and CDR2: KGHSH and LQKENI. This CDR3 reads CASSPLGATAYEQYF. For the CDR3, the DNA is TGTGCCAGCTCACCGCTGGGAGCCACCGCCTACGAGCAGTACTTC.

The CDR3 DNA follows: TGTGCCAGCAGTTCTGGACTAGCGGGCCAGCGTGAGCAGTTCTTC. This encodes CASSSGLAGQREQFF. The chain employs TRBV28 and TRBJ2-1; the match to TRBD2 covers 11 bases. Germline CDR1 MDHEN, CDR2 SYDVKM. Trimming cost V 4 bases and J 9 bases; bases outside gene matches: 8. CDR3 length: 15 amino acids.

The chain links TRBV4-1 to TRBJ2-7; TRBD1 matches 7 bases. Germline V gene sequence: CDR1 MGHRA, CDR2 YSYEKL. V lost 1 base, J lost 0 bases, and 3 bases stayed unmatched. This CDR3 region has 15 residues. DNA of the CDR3: TGCGCCAGCAGCCAAGTCACAGGGGCCTCCTACGAGCAGTACTTC. Its translation: CASSQVTGASYEQYF.

The CDR3 nucleotides are TGCGCCAGCAGCCCCACACCGACAGGGGGCAATCAGCCCCAGCATTTT. It specifies CASSPTPTGGNQPQHF. The chain couples TRBV5-1 to TRBJ1-5, with 8 bases matching TRBD1. Trimming cost V 4 bases and J 2 bases; bases outside gene matches: 8. Per the germline V gene, CDR1 is SGHRS and CDR2 is YFSETQ. This CDR3 region has 16 residues.

The chain carries TRBV18 and TRBJ2-3, with TRBD2 as a possible D gene (5 bases). V lost 5 bases and J 0 bases, leaving 12 bases between the germline ends. This CDR3 is 15 amino acids long. CDR1 KGHSH and CDR2 LQKENI come from the germline V gene. In nucleotides, the CDR3 is TGTGCCAGCTCAGGCGCGGGTGTTAGCACAGATACGCAGTATTTT. It specifies CASSGAGVSTDTQYF.